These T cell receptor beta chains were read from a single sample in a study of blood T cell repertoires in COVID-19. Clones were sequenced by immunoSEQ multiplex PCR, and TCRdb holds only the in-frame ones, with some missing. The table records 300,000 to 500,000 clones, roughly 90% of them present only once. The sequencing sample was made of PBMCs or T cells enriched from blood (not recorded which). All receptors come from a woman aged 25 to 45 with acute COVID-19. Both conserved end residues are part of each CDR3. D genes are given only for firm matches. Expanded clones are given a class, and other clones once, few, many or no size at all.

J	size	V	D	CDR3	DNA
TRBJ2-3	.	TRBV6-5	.	CASSWRASTDTQYF	TGTGCCAGCAGTTGGAGGGCCAGCACAGATACGCAGTATTTT
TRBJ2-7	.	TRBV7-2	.	CASSLGHRISYEQYF	TGTGCCAGCAGCTTAGGTCACAGAATTAGCTACGAGCAGTACTTC
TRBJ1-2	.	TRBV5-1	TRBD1	CASSLTTGTGYGYTF	TGCGCCAGCAGCTTGACTACCGGGACAGGTTATGGCTACACCTTC
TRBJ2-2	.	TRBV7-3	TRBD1	CASSSGQGVLSTGELFF	TGTGCCAGCAGCTCTGGACAGGGGGTCTTGAGCACCGGGGAGCTGTTTTTT
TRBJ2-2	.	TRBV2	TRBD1	CASRDRGPTRDTGELFF	TGTGCCAGCCGGGACAGGGGGCCTACTCGGGACACCGGGGAGCTGTTTTTT
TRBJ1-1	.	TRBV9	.	CASSVDTRNTEAFF	TGTGCCAGCAGCGTAGATACTAGGAACACTGAAGCTTTCTTT
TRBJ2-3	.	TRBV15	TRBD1	CATSRDGTGALGGTQYF	TGTGCCACCAGCAGAGACGGGACAGGGGCTTTGGGTGGTACGCAGTATTTT
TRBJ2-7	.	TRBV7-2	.	CASSLGAGLGEQYF	TGTGCCAGCAGCTTAGGGGCAGGACTCGGCGAGCAGTACTTC
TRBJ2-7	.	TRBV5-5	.	CASSLVSGEQYF	TGTGCCAGCAGCTTGGTTTCGGGGGAGCAGTACTTC
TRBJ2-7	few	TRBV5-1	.	CASRFAATSGYEQYF	TGCGCCAGCAGGTTCGCGGCGACTTCTGGCTACGAGCAGTACTTC
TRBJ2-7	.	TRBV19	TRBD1	CATSQGVSYEQYF	TGTGCCACCTCACAGGGGGTCTCCTACGAGCAGTACTTC